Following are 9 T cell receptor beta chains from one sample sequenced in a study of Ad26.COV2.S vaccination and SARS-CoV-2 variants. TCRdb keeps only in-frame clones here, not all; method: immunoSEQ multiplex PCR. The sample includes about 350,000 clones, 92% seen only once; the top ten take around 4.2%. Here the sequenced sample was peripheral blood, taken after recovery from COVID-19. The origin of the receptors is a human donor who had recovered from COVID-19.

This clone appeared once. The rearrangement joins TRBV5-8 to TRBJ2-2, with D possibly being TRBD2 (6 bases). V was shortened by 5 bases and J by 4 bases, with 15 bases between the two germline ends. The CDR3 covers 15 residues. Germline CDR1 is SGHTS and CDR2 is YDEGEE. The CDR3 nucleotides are TGTGCCAGCAGTCAAGGGGTAGCGGCCACCGGGGAGCTGTTTTTT. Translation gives CASSQGVAATGELFF.

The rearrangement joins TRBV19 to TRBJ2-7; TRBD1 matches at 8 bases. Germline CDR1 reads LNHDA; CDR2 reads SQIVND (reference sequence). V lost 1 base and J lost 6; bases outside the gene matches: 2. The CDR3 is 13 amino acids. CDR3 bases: TGTGCCAGTAGTATAGGCGGGACAGGCGAGCAGTACTTC. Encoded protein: CASSIGGTGEQYF.

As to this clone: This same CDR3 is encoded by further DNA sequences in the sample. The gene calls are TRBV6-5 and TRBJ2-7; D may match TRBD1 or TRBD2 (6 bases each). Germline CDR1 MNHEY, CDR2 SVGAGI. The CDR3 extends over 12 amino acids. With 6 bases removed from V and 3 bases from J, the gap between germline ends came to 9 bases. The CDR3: CASRGGSYEQYF. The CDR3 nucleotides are TGTGCCAGCAGGGGGGGCAGCTACGAGCAGTACTTC.

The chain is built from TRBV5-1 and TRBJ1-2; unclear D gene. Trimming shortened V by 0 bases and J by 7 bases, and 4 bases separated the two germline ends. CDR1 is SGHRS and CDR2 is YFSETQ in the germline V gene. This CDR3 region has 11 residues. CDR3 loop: CASSLGLGYTF. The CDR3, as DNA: TGCGCCAGCAGCTTGGGGCTTGGCTACACCTTC.

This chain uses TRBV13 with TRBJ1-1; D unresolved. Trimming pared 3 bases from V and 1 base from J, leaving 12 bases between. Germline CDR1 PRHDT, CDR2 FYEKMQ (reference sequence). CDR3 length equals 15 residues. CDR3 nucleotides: TGTGCCAGCAGCTTCTCCTCGGCCAAGAACACTGAAGCTTTCTTT. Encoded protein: CASSFSSAKNTEAFF.

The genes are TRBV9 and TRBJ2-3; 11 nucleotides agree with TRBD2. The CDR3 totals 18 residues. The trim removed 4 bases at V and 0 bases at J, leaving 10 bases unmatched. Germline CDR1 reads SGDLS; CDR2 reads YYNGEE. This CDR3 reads CASSQGLAGPPSTDTQYF. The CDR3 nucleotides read TGTGCCAGCAGCCAAGGACTAGCGGGCCCCCCTAGCACAGATACGCAGTATTTT.

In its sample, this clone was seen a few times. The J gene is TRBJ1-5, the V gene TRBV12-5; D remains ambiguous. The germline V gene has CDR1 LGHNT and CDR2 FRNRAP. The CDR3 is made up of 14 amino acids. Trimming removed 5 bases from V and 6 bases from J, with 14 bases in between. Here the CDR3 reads CASGPPPRGQPQHF. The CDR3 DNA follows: TGTGCTAGTGGTCCACCCCCGCGGGGTCAGCCCCAGCATTTT. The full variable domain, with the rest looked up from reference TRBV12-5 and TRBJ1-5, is DARVTQTPRHKVTEMGQEVTMRCQPILGHNTVFWYRQTMMQGLELLAYFRNRAPLDDSGMPKDRFSAEMPDATLATLKIQPSEPRDSAVYFCASGPPPRGQPQHFGDGTRLSIL.

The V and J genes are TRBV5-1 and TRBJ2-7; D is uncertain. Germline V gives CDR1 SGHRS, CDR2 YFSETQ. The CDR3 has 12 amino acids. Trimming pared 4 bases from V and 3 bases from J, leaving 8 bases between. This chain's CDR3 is CASSAPFYEQYF. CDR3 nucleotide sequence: TGCGCCAGCAGCGCGCCATTCTACGAGCAGTACTTC. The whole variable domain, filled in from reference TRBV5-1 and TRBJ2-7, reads KAGVTQTPRYLIKTRGQQVTLSCSPISGHRSVSWYQQTPGQGLQFLFEYFSETQRNKGNFPGRFSGRQFSNSRSEMNVSTLELGDSALYLCASSAPFYEQYFGPGTRLTVT.

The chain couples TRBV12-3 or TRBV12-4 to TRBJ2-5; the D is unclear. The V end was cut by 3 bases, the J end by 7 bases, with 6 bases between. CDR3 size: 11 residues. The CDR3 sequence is CASSLMGTQYF. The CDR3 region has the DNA TGTGCCAGCAGTTTGATGGGGACCCAGTACTTC.